These T cell receptor beta chains were read from a single sample in a study of OX40 agonist ivuxolimab in advanced cancers. Sequenced by immunoSEQ multiplex PCR; TCRdb stores in-frame clones only, minus some. The data hold about 73,000 clones, with 80% to 90% observed a single time. The sample in question was CD4+ or CD8+ T cells sorted from blood, obtained in a trial of the OX40 agonist ivuxolimab. These receptors originate from an adult with an advanced solid tumor such as melanoma, head and neck, liver or kidney cancer. Both conserved end residues are part of each CDR3. D genes are given only for firm matches. Clone size is not always given. Where it is, it says once, few, many or a class for expanded clones.

>TRBV6-4|.|TRBJ2-1|TRBD2
TGTGCCAGCAGTGAAGCGGGAGAACACAATGAGCAGTTCTTC
CASSEAGEHNEQFF
>TRBV2|.|TRBJ2-2|TRBD2
TGTGCCAGCAGTGAAGGGTTCCTAGCGGGAGACACCGGGGAGCTGTTTTTT
CASSEGFLAGDTGELFF
>TRBV7-3|.|TRBJ2-1|TRBD2
TGTGCCAGCAGCGCTAGCGGGGGTTACAATGAGCAGTTCTTC
CASSASGGYNEQFF
>TRBV9|.|TRBJ2-3|TRBD2
TGTGCCAGCAGCTCCAGGACTAGCGGGGGGCCCTTCACAGATACGCAGTATTTT
CASSSRTSGGPFTDTQYF
>TRBV27|.|TRBJ2-1|.
TGTGCCAGCATAGGGGGGGGCCTTAATTACAATGAGCAGTTCTTC
CASIGGGLNYNEQFF
>TRBV21-1|.|TRBJ2-7|.
TGTGCCAGCAGAGGACAGGGTTCCTACGAGCAGTACTTC
CASRGQGSYEQYF
>TRBV10-3|.|TRBJ1-2|TRBD1
TGTGCCATCGGACAGGGTTACTATGGCTACACCTTC
CAIGQGYYGYTF
>TRBV4-3|.|TRBJ2-1|.
TGCGCCAGCAGCTCCGGGACCAGGGGATTAGATGAGCAGTTCTTC
CASSSGTRGLDEQFF
>TRBV6-1|.|TRBJ2-2|.
TGTGCCAGTACCCGGGCAGATAGGACCGGGGAGCTGTTTTTT
CASTRADRTGELFF
>TRBV2|few|TRBJ1-5|TRBD1
TGTGCCAGCAGTGAGGACAGGGGAAATCAGCCCCAGCATTTT
CASSEDRGNQPQHF
>TRBV7-2|.|TRBJ2-3|TRBD2
TGTGCCAGCAGCCAACTAGCGGGAGTGGGAGATACGCAGTATTTT
CASSQLAGVGDTQYF
>TRBV23-1|.|TRBJ2-6|.
TGCGCCATCGACAAAAGCTCTGGGGCCAACGTCCTGACTTTC
CAIDKSSGANVLTF
>TRBV7-9|.|TRBJ1-2|TRBD1
TGTGCCAGCAGCCCCCGACAGGGCCCTGACTATGGCTACACCTTC
CASSPRQGPDYGYTF
>TRBV11-3|.|TRBJ2-1|TRBD2
TGTGCCAGCAGCTCCGGACTAGCGGGCACGGGACTTTACAATGAGCAGTTCTTC
CASSSGLAGTGLYNEQFF